This entry lists 21 T cell receptor beta chains sequenced from one sample in a study of OX40 agonist ivuxolimab in advanced cancers. Generated by immunoSEQ multiplex PCR, the TCRdb table keeps only in-frame clones and is missing some. The table records some 45,000 clones, almost 80% of them present only once. Here the sequenced sample was CD4+ or CD8+ T cells sorted from blood, taken in a trial of the OX40 agonist ivuxolimab. These receptors all stem from an adult with an advanced solid tumor such as melanoma, head and neck, liver or kidney cancer.

This chain uses TRBV7-8 with TRBJ2-5; D might be TRBD2 (5 bases). Germline V gene data show CDR1 as SGHVS and CDR2 as FQNEAQ. The CDR3 is 16 amino acids. Trimming left V 7 bases short and J 4 bases short, with 22 bases between. CDR3 loop: CASIRWESEELETQYF. The CDR3 DNA follows: TGTGCCAGCATAAGGTGGGAGAGTGAGGAGTTAGAGACCCAGTACTTC.

This chain connects TRBV7-9 to TRBJ2-7, with D hard to call. The germline V and J ends were trimmed by 4 bases and 3 bases, with 10 bases remaining between them. This CDR3 is built from 13 residues. The V gene's germline CDR1 is SEHNR and CDR2 FQNEAQ (reference sequence). The CDR3 region is CASSSRALYEQYF. CDR3 coding DNA: TGTGCCAGCAGCTCAAGGGCTCTCTACGAGCAGTACTTC.

V is TRBV11-2 and J is TRBJ2-7; the D gene is possibly TRBD2 (5 bases). Germline lookup yields CDR1 SGHAT and CDR2 FQNNGV. V was cut by 6 bases and J by 5 bases, with 11 bases left in between. This CDR3 is 12 amino acids long. The CDR3 nucleotides read TGTGCCAGCAGGCTGGACGGGAACGAGCAGTACTTC. The encoded protein is CASRLDGNEQYF.

This sequence joins TRBV11-2 and TRBJ2-1; D gene unclear. CDR1 is SGHAT, CDR2 FQNNGV, per germline. The CDR3 is 13 residues long. Trimming took 3 bases from V and 2 from J, leaving 5 bases between them. The CDR3 region has the DNA TGTGCCAGCAGCTTCGGTGCCTACAATGAGCAGTTCTTC. Amino acids: CASSFGAYNEQFF.

V and J are TRBV29-1 and TRBJ2-7; 9 nucleotides match TRBD1. The length of the CDR3 is 13 residues. V shed 4 bases and J 7 bases; nucleotides not matched to a gene: 8. CDR1 and CDR2 (germline): SQVTM, ANQGSEA. The CDR3 here is CSVGTGEGGEQYF. DNA for the CDR3: TGCAGCGTTGGGACAGGGGAAGGCGGGGAGCAGTACTTC.

Comment on this clone: At one end, the junction sequence differs from germline, possibly due to a read error. The genes are TRBV5-1 and TRBJ2-5; D might be TRBD1 or TRBD2, each matching 6 bases. CDR1 and CDR2 (germline): SGHRS, YFSETQ. The CDR3 runs to 12 residues. CDR3 in DNA: TGCGCCAGCAGTCGGGGGCAAGAGGCCCAGTACTTC. It translates to CASSRGQEAQYF.

The chain carries TRBV5-5 and TRBJ1-2; 9 nucleotides match TRBD1. The CDR3 totals 13 residues. V shed 4 bases, J shed 8 bases, and the junction held 6 bases outside the gene matches. Germline CDR1 SGHKS, CDR2 YYEKEE (reference sequence). CDR3 DNA sequence: TGTGCCAGCAGCCGGGGACAGGGAGAAGGCTACACCTTC. Translating it yields CASSRGQGEGYTF.

This clone was observed a handful of times. The chain combines TRBV19 with TRBJ2-7; D is undetermined. This CDR3 has 11 amino acids. Germline V CDR1 and CDR2: LNHDA, SQIVND (reference sequence). Trimming removed 5 bases at V and 3 bases at J, with 5 bases between. This chain's CDR3 is CASSENYEQYF. The CDR3 DNA reads as TGTGCCAGTAGTGAAAACTACGAGCAGTACTTC.

J is TRBJ2-7 and V is TRBV6-5; a possible D gene is TRBD2 (6 bases). V lost 1 base, J lost 7 bases, and 14 bases lay in between. Germline CDR1 is MNHEY and CDR2 is SVGAGI. The CDR3 runs to 14 residues. The CDR3 coding sequence is TGTGCCAGCAGTTACTGGACGGGAGCCAAAGAGCAGTACTTC. Amino acids: CASSYWTGAKEQYF.

The chain couples TRBV6-5 to TRBJ1-1; D is unclear. The germline CDR1 and CDR2 sequences are MNHEY and SVGAGI. V was clipped by 0 bases and J by 1 base, with 12 bases between them. The CDR3 runs to 16 residues. In DNA, the CDR3 is TGTGCCAGCAGTTACTCGAGTCAGGTCGGGAACACTGAAGCTTTCTTT. It codes for CASSYSSQVGNTEAFF.

This chain uses TRBV2 with TRBJ1-6, with D possibly matching TRBD1 (6 bases). Germline CDR1 SNHLY, CDR2 FYNNEI. CDR3 length: 12 amino acids. V dropped 7 bases and J dropped 6 bases, with 7 bases sitting between them. This chain's CDR3 is CASNRVNSPLHF. CDR3 DNA sequence: TGTGCCAGCAACAGGGTTAATTCACCCCTCCACTTT.

This clone has a handful of counts. This chain uses TRBV7-6 with TRBJ2-3, with 7 bases matching TRBD2. The CDR3 contains 16 residues. After removal of 7 bases from V and 2 bases from J, the junction contained 12 bases not matched to a gene. The germline gives CDR1 SGHVS, CDR2 FNYEAQ. CDR3 nucleotides: TGTGCCAGCACCCTTCGGGGGGTGGAATTCACAGATACGCAGTATTTT. This sequence encodes CASTLRGVEFTDTQYF. Supplemented by reference TRBV7-6 and TRBJ2-3, the full variable domain reads GAGVSQSPRYKVTKRGQDVALRCDPISGHVSLYWYRQALGQGPEFLTYFNYEAQQDKSGLPNDRFSAERPEGSISTLTIQRTEQRDSAMYRCASTLRGVEFTDTQYFGPGTRLTVL.

This rearrangement joins TRBV6-6 to TRBJ1-1; D gene unclear. With 9 bases removed from V and 4 bases from J, the gap between germline ends came to 15 bases. This CDR3 contains 13 residues. Per germline, CDR1 MNHNY and CDR2 SVGAGI (reference sequence). CDR3 DNA sequence: TGTGCCAGTACCCTACATCAGGCCACTGAAGCTTTCTTT. Translating gives CASTLHQATEAFF.

This clone was counted only a few times. The CDR3 coding sequence is TGTGCCTGGAGCCGCGGGACCGGGACATTTATCCGGGAGCAGTTCTTC. It translates to CAWSRGTGTFIREQFF. This chain connects TRBV30 to TRBJ2-1, with D perhaps matching TRBD1 or TRBD2 (6 bases each). V was cut by 3 bases and J by 10 bases, with 25 bases left in between. The V gene's germline CDR1 is GTSNPN and CDR2 SVGIG (reference sequence). The CDR3 extends over 16 amino acids.

This chain connects TRBV6-1 to TRBJ1-2; no firm D call. The germline V gene has CDR1 MNHNS and CDR2 SASEGT. The CDR3 has 13 amino acids. Trimming cost V 6 bases and J 2 bases, with 10 bases left between them. The CDR3 spells CASSEGPNYGYTF. The CDR3, as DNA: TGTGCCAGCAGCGAGGGCCCAAACTATGGCTACACCTTC.

The table lists this clone with a count of one. This rearrangement joins TRBV9 to TRBJ2-1; D is unclear. This CDR3 region has 14 residues. Trimming shortened V by 5 bases and J by 0 bases, and 9 bases separated the two germline ends. CDR1 and CDR2 (germline): SGDLS, YYNGEE. CDR3 nucleotides: TGTGCCAGCAGGGAAATCAGCTCCTACAATGAGCAGTTCTTC. Its protein product is CASREISSYNEQFF.

The chain recombines TRBV6-5 with TRBJ1-3; 8 positions agree with TRBD1. CDR3 length equals 15 residues. The germline V gene encodes CDR1 MNHEY and CDR2 SVGAGI. J lost 4 bases, V lost 6 bases, and 8 bases had no gene match. The CDR3 sequence: CASRTPRGQGNTIYF. In DNA, the CDR3 is TGTGCCAGCAGAACACCCAGGGGGCAGGGAAACACCATATATTTT.

The chain is built from TRBV11-2 and TRBJ2-4; 12 bases agree with TRBD2. CDR1 is SGHAT and CDR2 is FQNNGV in the germline V gene. V was pared by 3 bases and J by 4 bases, with 4 bases of the junction left unmatched. The length of the CDR3 is 16 residues. Here the CDR3 DNA reads TGTGCCAGCAGCTTTGGGCTAGCGGGAGGGAAAAACATTCAGTACTTC. It is translated as CASSFGLAGGKNIQYF.

This sequence joins TRBV18 and TRBJ2-6; 8 bases line up with TRBD2. The V segment lost 3 bases and the J segment 0 bases; nucleotides outside the gene matches: 7. The CDR3 sequence is 18 residues long. Germline loops: CDR1 KGHSH, CDR2 LQKENI. CDR3 region: CASSPFTSGYSGANVLTF. The DNA for the CDR3 is TGTGCCAGCTCACCTTTCACTAGCGGATACTCTGGGGCCAACGTCCTGACTTTC.

This clone was seen a handful of times. V and J are TRBV27 and TRBJ1-5; D remains ambiguous. Germline-derived CDR1 and CDR2 are MNHEY and SMNVEV (reference sequence). Trimming stripped 1 base from V and 3 bases from J, with 10 bases between. The CDR3 is 15 amino acids. The CDR3 sequence is CASSLLPGTNQPQHF. The CDR3 region has the DNA TGTGCCAGCAGTTTATTGCCAGGAACCAATCAGCCCCAGCATTTT.

The genes are TRBV7-9 and TRBJ1-5; no reliable D call. Germline V gives CDR1 SEHNR, CDR2 FQNEAQ (reference sequence). The V end lost 1 base, the J end lost 0 bases, and 13 bases lay between the germline ends. CDR3 length equals 17 residues. Here the CDR3 DNA reads TGTGCCAGCAGCTTAGTTTTACTGGGAAATAGCAATCAGCCCCAGCATTTT. Amino acids: CASSLVLLGNSNQPQHF.